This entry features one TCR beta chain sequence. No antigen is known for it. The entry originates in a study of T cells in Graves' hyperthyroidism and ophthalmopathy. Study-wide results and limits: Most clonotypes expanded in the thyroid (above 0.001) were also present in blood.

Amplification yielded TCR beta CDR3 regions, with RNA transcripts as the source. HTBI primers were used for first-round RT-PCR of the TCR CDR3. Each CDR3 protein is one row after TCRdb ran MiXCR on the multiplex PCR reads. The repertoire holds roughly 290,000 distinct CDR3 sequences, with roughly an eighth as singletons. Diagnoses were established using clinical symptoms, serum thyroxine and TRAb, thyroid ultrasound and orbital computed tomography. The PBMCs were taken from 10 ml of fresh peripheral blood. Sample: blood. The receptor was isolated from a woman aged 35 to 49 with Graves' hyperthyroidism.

CDR3: CASSEGHWARAYEQYF. In DNA, the CDR3 is TGTGCCAGCAGTGAGGGGCATTGGGCAAGGGCCTACGAGCAGTACTTC. This chain uses TRBV6-1 with TRBJ2-7, with D tentatively TRBD1 (5 bases). The CDR3 loop spans 16 amino acids. The V end was cut by 3 bases, the J end by 2 bases, with 17 bases between. Germline assignment: CDR1 MNHNS and CDR2 SASEGT.